This T cell receptor beta chain was captured in a study of early T cells in non-severe SARS-CoV-2 infection. TCRdb independently ran MiXCR on the 5' RACE reads; one entry per CDR3 protein. The table shows approximately 67,000 distinct CDR3 sequences, with roughly 9% occurring only once. CDR1 is SGHTA and CDR2 is FQGNSA in the germline V gene. Trimming removed 4 bases from V and 1 base from J; junction bases left unmatched: 4. The CDR3 loop spans 15 amino acids. The sample holds many counts of this clonotype. This TCR was sampled from an adult who was a healthcare worker with PCR-confirmed SARS-CoV-2 infection or an uninfected control (not recorded which). The chain employs TRBV7-2 and TRBJ2-5; 9 bases line up with TRBD1. The sequenced sample consisted of whole blood. CDR3 nucleotide sequence: TGTGCCAGCAGCTCAGTGACAGGGGGCCAAGAGACCCAGTACTTC. Protein sequence: CASSSVTGGQETQYF.